These T cell receptor beta chains were read from a single sample in a study of shared clonotypes between healthy human individuals. Sequenced by immunoSEQ multiplex PCR; TCRdb stores in-frame clones only, minus some. The top ten clones hold approximately 12% of a sample with 490,000 or so clones, 70% to 80% of them seen once. Sequencing used PBMCs. The receptors derive from a middle-aged woman in good health. Some clones in this sample may be carry-over from other donors' samples. CDR3s include the opening cysteine and the closing phenylalanine or tryptophan. The D gene is left open where the match is weak. Size is omitted from some rows. Given values are once, few, many or a class for expanded clones.

V gene,clone size,J gene,D gene,CDR3 DNA,CDR3 protein
TRBV11-3,NA,TRBJ2-3,NA,TGTGCCAGCAGCCCGGGGAGAGGGGATACGCAGTATTTT,CASSPGRGDTQYF
TRBV28,NA,TRBJ2-7,TRBD1,TGTGCCAGCAGTATTCCAAGGGGGCTTCGCGAGCAGTACTTC,CASSIPRGLREQYF
TRBV5-1,few,TRBJ1-2,TRBD1,TGCGCCAGCAGCTCGAGCCCGGGACAGGGTACGAGCTATGGCTACACCTTC,CASSSSPGQGTSYGYTF
TRBV28,few,TRBJ1-1,NA,TGTGCCAGCAGTTTTGGGGCGGGTTTTATAGCTGAAGCTTTCTTT,CASSFGAGFIAEAFF
TRBV11-2,NA,TRBJ2-7,NA,TGTGCCAGCAGCTTCTTAGGAAGCTCCTACGAGCAGTACTTC,CASSFLGSSYEQYF
TRBV9,NA,TRBJ2-3,TRBD2,TGTGCCAGCAGCGTAAGCGGGGACTCTAAAACAGATACGCAGTATTTT,CASSVSGDSKTDTQYF
TRBV5-1,few,TRBJ2-5,NA,TGCGCCAGCAGTCAGGAGGGGACCCAGTACTTC,CASSQEGTQYF
TRBV11-2,few,TRBJ2-1,NA,TGTGCCAGCAGCTTGGCGGGGACTTACAATGAGCAGTTCTTC,CASSLAGTYNEQFF
TRBV5-4,NA,TRBJ1-1,NA,TGTGCCAGCAGCGGAGGCATTCGGACGAACACTGAAGCTTTCTTT,CASSGGIRTNTEAFF
TRBV7-3,NA,TRBJ2-2,NA,TGTGCCAGCAGCCCGGACTGGGGCACCGGGGAGCTGTTTTTT,CASSPDWGTGELFF
TRBV6-5,NA,TRBJ1-1,NA,TGTGCCAGCAGCATATCCCAGGGTCTGAACACTGAAGCTTTCTTT,CASSISQGLNTEAFF
TRBV5-1,NA,TRBJ2-1,NA,TGCGCCAGCAGCCCGGCGGGGACGTCGCAGTTCTTC,CASSPAGTSQFF
TRBV6-6,few,TRBJ1-2,NA,TGTGCCAGCAGTTACTCAGCACGGCGTTCCCACAATGGCTACACCTTC,CASSYSARRSHNGYTF
TRBV5-4,NA,TRBJ2-1,TRBD1,TGTGCCAGCAGCTTGATAGGGGGACAGGGCAATGAGCAGTTCTTC,CASSLIGGQGNEQFF
TRBV6-1,NA,TRBJ2-7,NA,TGTGCCAGCAGTGAAAGCACCGGGCAGGGTGGCAACGAGCAGTACTTC,CASSESTGQGGNEQYF
TRBV28,NA,TRBJ1-2,NA,TGTGCCAGCAGCCGAGATGGCTACACCTTC,CASSRDGYTF
TRBV11-2,NA,TRBJ2-5,NA,TGTGCCAGCAGCTTATCTTGGGAAGAGACCCAGTACTTC,CASSLSWEETQYF
TRBV6-6,NA,TRBJ1-1,NA,TGTGCCAGCAGTTACGGGGGGGAGACCGCTGAGACTTTCTTT,CASSYGGETAETFF
TRBV29-1,NA,TRBJ2-7,NA,TGCAGCGTTGAAGCTTCAGGGGCCAACGAGCAGTACTTC,CSVEASGANEQYF
TRBV7-9,NA,TRBJ2-7,TRBD1,TGTGCCAGCAGCTGGACACCGACGTGGGACAGGGGATCCTACGAGCAGTACTTC,CASSWTPTWDRGSYEQYF
TRBV27,NA,TRBJ1-5,NA,TGTGCCAGCAGGCTGAGGGGTGCGGGCAATCAGCCCCAGCATTTT,CASRLRGAGNQPQHF
TRBV5-1,NA,TRBJ2-5,NA,TGCGCCAGCAGCTTGGACGCGGGGACGGTGTCAGAGACCCAGTACTTC,CASSLDAGTVSETQYF
TRBV29-1,few,TRBJ2-7,NA,TGCAGCGTTAAAGTGACGTGGGACGAGCAGTACTTC,CSVKVTWDEQYF
TRBV7-3,few,TRBJ2-1,NA,TGTGCCAGCAGCCCCGGGCTAGCAGGGGTGAGGAATGAGCAGTTCTTC,CASSPGLAGVRNEQFF
TRBV7-2,once,TRBJ1-3,NA,TGTGCCAGCAGCGCAAACGAAGGCACCATATATTTT,CASSANEGTIYF
TRBV28,NA,TRBJ2-1,TRBD2,TGTGCCAGCAGTCCTCGGAGTAGCGGGAGGGATGAGCAGTTCTTC,CASSPRSSGRDEQFF
TRBV5-6,few,TRBJ1-2,NA,TGTGCCAGCAGCACCGGGACGGTCTATGGCTACACCTTC,CASSTGTVYGYTF
TRBV7-2,NA,TRBJ1-1,NA,TGTGCCAGCGGCCTCTTGGCAGGAAGCTTGAACACTGAAGCTTTCTTT,CASGLLAGSLNTEAFF
TRBV5-4,NA,TRBJ2-2,NA,TGTGCCAGCAGCCCGGCCGGGGGAGGCCACACCGGGGAGCTGTTTTTT,CASSPAGGGHTGELFF
TRBV7-8,NA,TRBJ2-7,NA,TGTGCCAGCAGCTCGACAGGGAGGTACGAGCAGTACTTC,CASSSTGRYEQYF
TRBV2,NA,TRBJ1-5,NA,TGTGCCAGCAGTGAAAGGTCGTCCGGGCAGCCCCAGCATTTT,CASSERSSGQPQHF
TRBV5-1,NA,TRBJ1-1,NA,TGCGCCAGCAGCCCCGGGGAGGGGGGAACTGAAGCTTTCTTT,CASSPGEGGTEAFF
TRBV27,NA,TRBJ2-2,NA,TGTGCCAGCAGTTTATCTGTGTACACCGGGGAGCTGTTTTTT,CASSLSVYTGELFF
TRBV7-3,NA,TRBJ2-7,NA,TGTGCCAGCTCGCCAGGGCTGGGTGAGCAGTACTTC,CASSPGLGEQYF
TRBV5-4,NA,TRBJ2-7,NA,TGTGCCAGCAGCCCACAGGGCTATTCATCAATAGAGACCCAGCACTTC,CASSPQGYSSIETQHF
TRBV27,many,TRBJ2-7,TRBD2,TGTGCCAGCAGTCTAGCGGGCCCTAACTACGAGCAGTACTTC,CASSLAGPNYEQYF
TRBV28,once,TRBJ1-1,NA,TGTGCCAGCAGTTTAGGTTCGAACACTGAAGCTTTCTTT,CASSLGSNTEAFF
TRBV6-1,NA,TRBJ2-5,TRBD1,TGTGCCAGCAGTGAATCGGACAGGGGGAACCTCCAAGAGACCCAGTACTTC,CASSESDRGNLQETQYF
TRBV7-2,NA,TRBJ2-3,NA,TGTGCCAGCAGCTTTAGGGCGGGAATCACAGATACGCAGTATTTT,CASSFRAGITDTQYF
TRBV28,NA,TRBJ1-1,NA,TGTGCCAGCAGTTTACGGATCCGGGGCCGTCAAGCTTTCTTT,CASSLRIRGRQAFF
TRBV4-2,once,TRBJ2-1,TRBD2,TGTGCCAGCAGCCAAGCGGGAGGCTCCTACAATGAGCAGTTCTTC,CASSQAGGSYNEQFF
TRBV30,few,TRBJ1-3,NA,TGTGCCTGGATCACTCGACGATTCCCAACCTTTTCTGGAAACACCATATATTTT,CAWITRRFPTFSGNTIYF
TRBV4-1,NA,TRBJ2-1,TRBD2,TGCGCCAGCAGCCAAGATCCAGCGGGGACCTACAATGAGCAGTTCTTC,CASSQDPAGTYNEQFF
TRBV7-2,many,TRBJ2-1,NA,TGTGCCAGCAGTACTAGGGCGGGGAGCTCCTACAATGAGCAGTTCTTC,CASSTRAGSSYNEQFF
TRBV6-1,NA,TRBJ2-5,NA,TGTGCCAGCAGTATCGGGCCGAACGTGGAGACCCAGTACTTC,CASSIGPNVETQYF
TRBV5-4,NA,TRBJ2-1,NA,TGTGCCAGCAGTTTCGACAGGTCGGATGAGCAGTTCTTC,CASSFDRSDEQFF
TRBV28,once,TRBJ1-2,NA,TGTGCCAGCAGTAGGTCAGTTGGCTACACCTTC,CASSRSVGYTF
TRBV2,NA,TRBJ2-7,NA,TGTGCCAGCAGTTTTGGGGGGAGTTCCTACGAGCAGTACTTC,CASSFGGSSYEQYF